The 19 T cell receptor beta chains below come from one sample, sequenced in a study of blood T cells in healthy people across ages. Combining a sample-barcoded 5' primer with a J-beta primer mix, a second PCR ran for 7 to 11 cycles. In TCRdb, the 5' RACE reads were re-called with MiXCR into one record per CDR3 protein. The sample consists of 1.5 million to 2 million distinct CDR3 sequences, roughly 49% of them appearing once. Input material: blood. These receptors all stem from a woman aged 40 to 50 in good health.

This chain links TRBV4-1 with TRBJ2-7; TRBD1 matches at 9 bases. The CDR3 is 16 amino acids. The germline CDR1 and CDR2 sequences are MGHRA and YSYEKL. V gave up 6 bases and J gave up 0 bases; unmatched junction bases: 9. DNA of the CDR3: TGCGCCAGCAGTCTGACAGGGGGAAAAGCCTCCTACGAGCAGTACTTC. Its protein is CASSLTGGKASYEQYF.

V gene TRBV4-3 combines with J gene TRBJ1-4, with 7 bases identical to TRBD1. CDR3 length equals 16 residues. Germline V gene data show CDR1 as LGHNA and CDR2 as YSLEER. V shed 1 base and J 5 bases; nucleotides not matched to a gene: 7. CDR3 sequence: CASSQARGTANEKLFF. For the CDR3, the DNA is TGCGCCAGCAGCCAAGCTCGCGGGACAGCGAATGAAAAACTGTTTTTT.

This chain connects TRBV15 to TRBJ2-5; TRBD1 aligns across 8 bases. CDR1 and CDR2 (germline): LNHNV, YYDKDF (reference sequence). This CDR3 has 16 residues. With 3 bases clipped from V and 11 bases from J, the junction kept 17 bases outside the gene matches. The CDR3 reads CATSRDREGSYNEQYF. The DNA for the CDR3 is TGTGCCACCAGCAGGGACAGGGAAGGGTCCTACAATGAGCAGTACTTC.

This clonotype was counted a few times. The chain combines TRBV7-8 with TRBJ1-2; D gene unclear. In germline, CDR1 is SGHVS, CDR2 FQNEAQ. The CDR3 sequence is 18 residues long. Trimming took 1 base from V and 0 from J, leaving 18 bases between them. DNA for the CDR3: TGTGCCAGCAGCTTAGGCGTAGCGGTCGATCCGACTAACTATGGCTACACCTTC. Protein sequence: CASSLGVAVDPTNYGYTF.

In nucleotides, the CDR3 is TGTGCCAGCAGCCTAGGGATAGGGGCTTCTGAAGCTTTCTTT. This gives the protein CASSLGIGASEAFF. This chain links TRBV9 with TRBJ1-1; perhaps TRBD1 as D (5 bases). The V gene lost 4 bases and the J gene lost 6 bases, with 16 bases spanning the gap. The CDR3 is 14 amino acids. Germline V lookup: CDR1 SGDLS, CDR2 YYNGEE. Full variable domain (outside the CDR3, taken from reference TRBV9 and TRBJ1-1): DSGVTQTPKHLITATGQRVTLRCSPRSGDLSVYWYQQSLDQGLQFLIQYYNGEERAKGNILERFSAQQFPDLHSELNLSSLELGDSALYFCASSLGIGASEAFFGQGTRLTVV.

The chain links TRBV6-5 to TRBJ1-6; D is possibly TRBD1 (6 bases). CDR1 and CDR2 (germline): MNHEY, SVGAGI. The germline V and J ends were trimmed by 2 bases and 9 bases, with 11 bases remaining between them. The CDR3 is 14 residues long. The CDR3 nucleotides read TGTGCCAGCAGTTACAACAGGGTTGCTTCACCCCTCCACTTT. It encodes CASSYNRVASPLHF.

This clonotype was observed a handful of times. The rearrangement joins TRBV27 to TRBJ2-1, with D perhaps TRBD1 (5 bases). The end of the DNA aligns better with TRBJ2-7, so the J call may be wrong. This CDR3 has 15 amino acids. The germline CDR1 and CDR2 sequences are MNHEY and SMNVEV (reference sequence). The CDR3 sequence: CASSEPGKTYNEQYF. Here the CDR3 DNA reads TGTGCCAGCAGTGAACCAGGGAAAACCTACAATGAGCAGTACTTC.

In this sample, this clonotype turned up many times. The gene calls are TRBV12-3 or TRBV12-4 and TRBJ1-1; D call uncertain. There are 13 residues in the CDR3. With 4 bases removed from V and 2 bases from J, the gap between germline ends came to 8 bases. CDR3 loop: CASSSLGNTEAFF. The CDR3 nucleotides are TGTGCCAGCAGTTCATTAGGTAACACTGAAGCTTTCTTT.

This CDR3 reads CASSRTEYQPQHF. CDR3 sequence (DNA): TGTGCCAGCAGTCGGACAGAGTATCAGCCCCAGCATTTT. The J gene is TRBJ1-5, the V gene TRBV6-5, with D perhaps TRBD1 (6 bases). V was pared by 5 bases and J by 5 bases, with 10 bases between. The CDR3 is 13 amino acids. The germline V gene has CDR1 MNHEY and CDR2 SVGAGI.

The chain uses TRBV10-3 and TRBJ2-3, with TRBD1 matching over 8 bases. Germline V lookup: CDR1 ENHRY, CDR2 SYGVKD. The J segment lost 5 bases and the V segment lost 2 bases, leaving 9 bases of the junction unmatched. CDR3 length: 16 amino acids. The CDR3 DNA is TGTGCCATCAGTGAGCGGGGCAGGGGGCTCGGAGATACGCAGTATTTT. It yields the protein CAISERGRGLGDTQYF.

J is TRBJ2-2 and V is TRBV5-1, with unresolved D. Germline CDR1 and CDR2: SGHRS and YFSETQ. The CDR3 extends over 13 amino acids. Trimming shortened V by 5 bases and J by 3 bases, and 8 bases separated the two germline ends. The CDR3 DNA sequence: TGCGCCAGCAGTATAAGCGACACCGGGGAGCTGTTTTTT. Protein sequence: CASSISDTGELFF.

The chain employs TRBV4-1 and TRBJ2-3; the match to TRBD2 covers 8 bases. The CDR3 has 19 residues. Germline CDR1 is MGHRA and CDR2 is YSYEKL. The ends lost 3 bases at V and 0 bases at J; junction bases unmatched: 14. CDR3 nucleotides: TGCGCCAGCAGCCACCCTATCGGCGGGGGGATGACTAGCACAGATACGCAGTATTTT. It encodes CASSHPIGGGMTSTDTQYF.

CDR3 nucleotide sequence: TGTGCCACCAACGACGATGCGCAGGGGGCTATTACAGATACGCAGTATTTT. Protein sequence: CATNDDAQGAITDTQYF. The rearrangement joins TRBV24-1 to TRBJ2-3; 8 bases are shared with TRBD1. CDR1 is KGHDR, CDR2 SFDVKD, per germline. V shed 8 bases and J 3 bases; nucleotides not matched to a gene: 15. This CDR3 comprises 17 residues.

The chain combines TRBV20-1 with TRBJ2-4, with D hard to call. V was cut by 2 bases and J by 0 bases, with 29 bases left in between. The CDR3 totals 21 residues. The germline V gene has CDR1 DFQATT and CDR2 SNEGSKA (reference sequence). The CDR3 DNA follows: TGCAGTGCTAGAAATACCCTCGGACGGAACGTTAAGGGTCTAGCCAAAAACATTCAGTACTTC. The encoded protein is CSARNTLGRNVKGLAKNIQYF.

The chain has TRBV7-2 and TRBJ1-2, with 10 bases that match TRBD1. Germline V gene lookup returns CDR1 SGHTA and CDR2 FQGNSA. This CDR3 is 16 amino acids long. With V trimmed by 4 bases and J by 4 bases, 9 bases remained unmatched. CDR3: CASSSSARDRGYGYTF. CDR3 DNA: TGTGCCAGCAGCTCATCAGCACGGGACAGGGGCTATGGCTACACCTTC.

This chain joins TRBV4-3 and TRBJ2-7; no clear D gene. The CDR3 is made up of 13 amino acids. The V gene lost 3 bases and the J gene lost 4 bases, with 10 bases spanning the gap. Per the germline V gene, CDR1 is LGHNA and CDR2 is YSLEER. The CDR3 loop reads CASSHPLGYEQYF. The CDR3 DNA is TGCGCCAGCAGCCACCCCCTGGGTTACGAGCAGTACTTC.

Only a few counts were recorded for this clonotype. This chain connects TRBV7-2 to TRBJ2-3, with D perhaps given as TRBD1 or TRBD2 (5 bases each). Trimming pared 3 bases from V and 4 bases from J, leaving 17 bases between. The CDR3 is 16 amino acids. Looked up from germline, CDR1 is SGHTA and CDR2 is FQGNSA. CDR3 region: CASSFGPGSRADTQYF. The CDR3, as DNA: TGTGCCAGCAGCTTTGGGCCAGGGAGCCGTGCAGATACGCAGTATTTT. Based on the CDR3 plus reference TRBV7-2 and TRBJ2-3, the full variable domain is GAGVSQSPSNKVTEKGKDVELRCDPISGHTALYWYRQSLGQGLEFLIYFQGNSAPDKSGLPSDRFSAERTGGSVSTLTIQRTQQEDSAVYLCASSFGPGSRADTQYFGPGTRLTVL.

This clonotype occurred a few times. The chain joins TRBV29-1 to TRBJ2-1; D perhaps matches TRBD2 (5 bases). CDR1 is SQVTM, CDR2 ANQGSEA, per germline. This CDR3 contains 14 residues. V lost 5 bases, J lost 3 bases, and 14 bases lay in between. The CDR3 nucleotides are TGCAGCGTTAAGCCTAGCTTGCTCTACAATGAGCAGTTCTTC. Its protein product is CSVKPSLLYNEQFF.

The chain has TRBV12-3 or TRBV12-4 and TRBJ2-1, with TRBD1 matching 11 bases. The J call could be wrong; TRBJ2-7 is a better fit for the DNA end. The CDR3 is 16 amino acids. CDR3 residues: CASRSGTGGYYNEQYF. The CDR3 DNA is TGTGCCAGCAGGTCCGGGACAGGGGGGTACTACAATGAGCAGTACTTC.